These 6 T cell receptor beta chains share one sample of origin, sequenced in a study of early T cells in non-severe SARS-CoV-2 infection. TCRdb reprocessed the 5' RACE reads via MiXCR and lists one record per CDR3 protein. The sample holds roughly 80,000 distinct CDR3 sequences, 15% to 18% seen once. Sequenced: whole blood. The receptors stem from an adult who was a healthcare worker with PCR-confirmed SARS-CoV-2 infection or an uninfected control (not recorded which).

This clonotype was seen a few times. This chain connects TRBV21-1 to TRBJ2-3. TRBV21-1 is annotated as a pseudogene. The CDR3 has 14 residues. CDR3 residues: CASSKEISPDTQYF. Written as DNA, the CDR3 is TGTGCCAGCAGCAAAGAGATCTCACCAGATACGCAGTATTTT.

This clonotype was counted between two and nine times. The rearrangement joins TRBV7-9 to TRBJ2-3; the D gene is possibly TRBD2 (8 bases). CDR3 length: 15 amino acids. Germline V lookup: CDR1 SEHNR, CDR2 FQNEAQ (reference sequence). The V and J ends lost 5 bases and 6 bases respectively, with 18 bases between them. The DNA for the CDR3 is TGTGCCAGCAGCGCCGGACTAGCAGGGGGGGATACGCAGTATTTT. It specifies CASSAGLAGGDTQYF. The whole variable domain, filled in from reference TRBV7-9 and TRBJ2-3, reads DTGVSQNPRHKITKRGQNVTFRCDPISEHNRLYWYRQTLGQGPEFLTYFQNEAQLEKSRLLSDRFSAERPKGSFSTLEIQRTEQGDSAMYLCASSAGLAGGDTQYFGPGTRLTVL.

This clonotype was picked up many times. The V and J genes are TRBV12-3 or TRBV12-4 and TRBJ2-2; TRBD1 might be the D (6 bases). Trimming shortened V by 7 bases and J by 4 bases, and 16 bases separated the two germline ends. The CDR3 loop spans 15 amino acids. The CDR3 coding sequence is TGTGCCAGCAATAAACAGGGAAGGGTCACCGGGGAGCTGTTTTTT. Its protein is CASNKQGRVTGELFF.

The rearrangement joins TRBV5-1 to TRBJ1-1; maybe TRBD1 (5 bases). V lost 4 bases and J 1 base, leaving 11 bases between the germline ends. CDR1 is SGHRS and CDR2 is YFSETQ in the germline V gene. The CDR3 consists of 14 residues. Written as DNA, the CDR3 is TGCGCCAGCAGCCCGGGACCCGGGAACACTGAAGCTTTCTTT. It specifies CASSPGPGNTEAFF.

The chain carries TRBV29-1 and TRBJ2-5; no clear D gene. Trimming shortened V by 3 bases and J by 2 bases, and 4 bases separated the two germline ends. This CDR3 is 11 amino acids long. CDR1 is SQVTM, CDR2 ANQGSEA, per germline. The chain's CDR3 is CSVDQQETQYF. The CDR3 DNA follows: TGCAGCGTTGATCAGCAAGAGACCCAGTACTTC.

This sequence joins TRBV27 and TRBJ1-1; D call uncertain. V was trimmed by 5 bases and J by 0 bases, leaving 13 bases between them. The CDR3 is 15 amino acids. Per germline, CDR1 MNHEY and CDR2 SMNVEV (reference sequence). CDR3 sequence reads: CASSPSRVMNTEAFF. CDR3 DNA: TGTGCCAGCAGTCCCTCCCGAGTTATGAACACTGAAGCTTTCTTT.